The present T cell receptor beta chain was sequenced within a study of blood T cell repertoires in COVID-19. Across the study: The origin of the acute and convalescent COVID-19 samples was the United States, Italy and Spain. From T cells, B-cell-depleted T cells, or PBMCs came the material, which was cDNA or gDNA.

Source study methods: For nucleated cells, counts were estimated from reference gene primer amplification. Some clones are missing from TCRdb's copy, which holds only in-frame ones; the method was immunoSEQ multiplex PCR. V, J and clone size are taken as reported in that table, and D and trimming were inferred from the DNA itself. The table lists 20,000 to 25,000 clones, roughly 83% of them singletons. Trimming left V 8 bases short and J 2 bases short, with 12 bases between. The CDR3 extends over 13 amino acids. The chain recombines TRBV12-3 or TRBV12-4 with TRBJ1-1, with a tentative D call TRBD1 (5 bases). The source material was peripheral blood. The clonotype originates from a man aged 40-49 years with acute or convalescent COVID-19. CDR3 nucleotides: TGTGCCAGCGTCGGCAGGGTTAACACTGAAGCTTTCTTT. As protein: CASVGRVNTEAFF.